This T cell receptor (beta chain) was found in a study of radiotherapy plus CTLA-4 blockade in lung cancer. Here immunoSEQ multiplex PCR was the method, and the copy in TCRdb shows in-frame clones only, minus some. The sample has about 45,000 clones; around 63% are singletons. Germline lookup yields CDR1 SNHLY and CDR2 FYNNEI. The CDR3 is 15 residues long. V was shortened by 7 bases and J by 11 bases, with 24 bases between the two germline ends. Study-wide points: Early blood T cell clone changes and increased post-radiation serum interferon-beta were reportedly the strongest response predictors.

Turning to this clone: The antigen is not known.

This material consisted of peripheral blood, taken from a patient treated with radiotherapy plus ipilimumab. This receptor was obtained from a human donor with non-small cell lung cancer who had a partial response to radiotherapy plus ipilimumab. This rearrangement joins TRBV2 to TRBJ1-5; D is unresolved. Written as DNA, the CDR3 is TGTGCCAGCACCCCTCGGGCGGCGGGTGGAATAGCCCAGCATTTT. It encodes CASTPRAAGGIAQHF.